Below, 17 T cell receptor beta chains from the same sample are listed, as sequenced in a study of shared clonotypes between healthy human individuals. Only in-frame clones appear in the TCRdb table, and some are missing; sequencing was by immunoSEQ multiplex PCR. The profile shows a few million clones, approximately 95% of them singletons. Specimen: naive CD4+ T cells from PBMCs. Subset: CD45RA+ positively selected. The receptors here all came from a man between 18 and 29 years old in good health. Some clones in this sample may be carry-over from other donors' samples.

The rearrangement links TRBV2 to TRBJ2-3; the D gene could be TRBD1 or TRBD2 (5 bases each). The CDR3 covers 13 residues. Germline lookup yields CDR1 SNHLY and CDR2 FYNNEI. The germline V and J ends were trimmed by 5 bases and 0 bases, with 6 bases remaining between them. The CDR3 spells CASSRDSTDTQYF. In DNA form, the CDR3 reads TGTGCCAGCAGTCGGGACAGCACAGATACGCAGTATTTT.

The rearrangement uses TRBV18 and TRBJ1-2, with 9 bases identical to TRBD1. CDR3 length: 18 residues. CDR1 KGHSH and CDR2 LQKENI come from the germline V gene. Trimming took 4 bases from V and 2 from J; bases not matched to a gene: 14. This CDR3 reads CASSRTGPGTGQNYGYTF. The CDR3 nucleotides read TGTGCCAGCTCACGAACGGGCCCGGGGACAGGGCAGAACTATGGCTACACCTTC.

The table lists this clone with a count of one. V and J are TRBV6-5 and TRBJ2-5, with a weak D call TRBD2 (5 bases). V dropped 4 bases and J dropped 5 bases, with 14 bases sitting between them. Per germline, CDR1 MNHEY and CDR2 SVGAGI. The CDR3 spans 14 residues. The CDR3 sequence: CASSFMLAAETQYF. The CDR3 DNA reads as TGTGCCAGCAGTTTTATGCTAGCCGCGGAGACCCAGTACTTC.

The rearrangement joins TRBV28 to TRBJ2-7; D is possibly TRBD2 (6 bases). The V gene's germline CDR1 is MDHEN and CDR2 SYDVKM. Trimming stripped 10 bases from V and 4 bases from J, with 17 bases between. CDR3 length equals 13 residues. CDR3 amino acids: CATERAGAYEQYF. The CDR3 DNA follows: TGTGCCACCGAGCGAGCGGGTGCGTACGAGCAGTACTTC.

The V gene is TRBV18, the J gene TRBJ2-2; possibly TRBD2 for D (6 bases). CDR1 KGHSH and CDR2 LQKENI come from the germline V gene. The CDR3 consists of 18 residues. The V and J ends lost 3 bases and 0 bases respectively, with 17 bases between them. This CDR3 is CASSPRLARRSNTGELFF. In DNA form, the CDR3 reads TGTGCCAGCTCACCGAGGCTAGCGAGACGATCGAACACCGGGGAGCTGTTTTTT.

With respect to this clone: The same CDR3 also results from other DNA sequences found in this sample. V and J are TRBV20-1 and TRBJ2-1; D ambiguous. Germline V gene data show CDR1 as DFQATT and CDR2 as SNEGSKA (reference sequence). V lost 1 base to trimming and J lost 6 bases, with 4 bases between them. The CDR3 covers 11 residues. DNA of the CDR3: TGCAGTGCTAGAGGCCTCAATGAGCAGTTCTTC. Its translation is CSARGLNEQFF.

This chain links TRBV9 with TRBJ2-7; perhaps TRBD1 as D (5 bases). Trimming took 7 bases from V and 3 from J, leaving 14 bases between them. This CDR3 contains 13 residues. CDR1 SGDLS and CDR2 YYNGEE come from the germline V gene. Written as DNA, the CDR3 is TGTGCCAGCCGTAGGGGCAAGAACTACGAGCAGTACTTC. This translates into CASRRGKNYEQYF.

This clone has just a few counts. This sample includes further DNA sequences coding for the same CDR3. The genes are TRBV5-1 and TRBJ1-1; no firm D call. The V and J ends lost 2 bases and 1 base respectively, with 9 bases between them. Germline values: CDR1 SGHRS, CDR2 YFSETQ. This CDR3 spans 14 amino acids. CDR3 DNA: TGCGCCAGCAGCTTACGGACCGGGAACACTGAAGCTTTCTTT. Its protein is CASSLRTGNTEAFF.

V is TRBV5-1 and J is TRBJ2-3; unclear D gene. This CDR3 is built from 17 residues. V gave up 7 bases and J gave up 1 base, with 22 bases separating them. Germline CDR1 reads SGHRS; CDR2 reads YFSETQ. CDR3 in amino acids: CASPPAHARYGTDTQYF. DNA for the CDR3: TGCGCCAGCCCCCCGGCACACGCGAGGTACGGCACAGATACGCAGTATTTT.

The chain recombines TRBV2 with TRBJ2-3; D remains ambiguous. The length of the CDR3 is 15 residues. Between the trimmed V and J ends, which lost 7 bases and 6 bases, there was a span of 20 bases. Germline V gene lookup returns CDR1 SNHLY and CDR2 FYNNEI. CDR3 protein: CASTPDGLPGDTQYF. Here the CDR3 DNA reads TGTGCCAGCACTCCGGACGGTCTCCCCGGGGATACGCAGTATTTT.

DNA for the CDR3: TGCAGTGTAAAGGGGGCCGCCGAGCAGTACTTC. Amino acids: CSVKGAAEQYF. The chain combines TRBV20-1 with TRBJ2-7; 7 bases agree with TRBD1. Germline-derived CDR1 and CDR2 are DFQATT and SNEGSKA (reference sequence). The length of the CDR3 is 11 residues. V was clipped by 7 bases and J by 6 bases; unmatched bases: 6.

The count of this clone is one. The CDR3 loop reads CASSYLSSGNYGYTF. CDR3 sequence (DNA): TGTGCCAGCAGTTACTTAAGCAGCGGGAACTATGGCTACACCTTC. The chain has TRBV6-5 and TRBJ1-2; D gene uncertain. Germline V gene lookup returns CDR1 MNHEY and CDR2 SVGAGI. This CDR3 spans 15 amino acids. Deletions cut 1 base from V and 2 bases from J, with 11 bases between.

The CDR3 spells CASSTGAGSNQPQHF. The CDR3 DNA reads as TGTGCCAGCAGCACGGGGGCGGGTAGCAATCAGCCCCAGCATTTT. V and J are TRBV5-4 and TRBJ1-5, with D perhaps TRBD1 (6 bases). The CDR3 spans 15 residues. V dropped 4 bases and J dropped 0 bases, with 11 bases sitting between them. CDR1 is SGHNT and CDR2 is YYREEE in the germline V gene (reference sequence).

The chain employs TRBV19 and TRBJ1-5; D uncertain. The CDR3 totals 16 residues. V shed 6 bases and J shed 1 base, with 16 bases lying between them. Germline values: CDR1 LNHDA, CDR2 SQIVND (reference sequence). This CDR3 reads CASRGKTRRSNQPQHF. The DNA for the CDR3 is TGTGCCAGTAGGGGCAAAACGCGGAGAAGCAATCAGCCCCAGCATTTT.

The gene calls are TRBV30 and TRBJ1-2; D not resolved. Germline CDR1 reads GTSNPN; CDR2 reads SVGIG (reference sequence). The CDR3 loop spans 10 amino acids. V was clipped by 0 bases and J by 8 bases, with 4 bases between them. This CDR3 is CAWSVEGYTF. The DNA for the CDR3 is TGTGCCTGGAGTGTGGAGGGCTACACCTTC. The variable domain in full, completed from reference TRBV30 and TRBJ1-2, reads SQTIHQWPATLVQPVGSPLSLECTVEGTSNPNLYWYRQAAGRGLQLLFYSVGIGQISSEVPQNLSASRPQDRQFILSSKKLLLSDSGFYLCAWSVEGYTFGSGTRLTVV.

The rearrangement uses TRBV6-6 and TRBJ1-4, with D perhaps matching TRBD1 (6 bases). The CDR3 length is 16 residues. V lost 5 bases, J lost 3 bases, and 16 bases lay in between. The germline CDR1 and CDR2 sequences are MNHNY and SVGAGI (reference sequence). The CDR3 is CASSPATGNANEKLFF. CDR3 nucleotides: TGTGCCAGCAGTCCCGCAACAGGGAACGCTAATGAAAAACTGTTTTTT.

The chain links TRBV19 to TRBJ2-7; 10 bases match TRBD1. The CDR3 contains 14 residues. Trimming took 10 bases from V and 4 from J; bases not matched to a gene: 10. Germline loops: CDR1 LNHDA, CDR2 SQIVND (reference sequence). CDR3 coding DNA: TGTGCCACCTACCCCGGGACAGGGGAATACGAGCAGTACTTC. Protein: CATYPGTGEYEQYF. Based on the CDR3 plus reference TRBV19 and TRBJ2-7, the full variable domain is DGGITQSPKYLFRKEGQNVTLSCEQNLNHDAMYWYRQDPGQGLRLIYYSQIVNDFQKGDIAEGYSVSREKKESFPLTVTSAQKNPTAFYLCATYPGTGEYEQYFGPGTRLTVT.